The T cell receptor beta chain described here comes from a study of blood T cell repertoires in COVID-19. In the authors' workflow: Reference gene primer amplification gave estimated nucleated cell counts. Measured with immunoSEQ multiplex PCR; TCRdb has only the in-frame clones, and not every one. V, J and clone size were drawn from that table, and D and trimming were deduced from the DNA. The sample has about 280,000 clones, less than 90% seen once; the top ten hold around 13%. What was sequenced was peripheral blood. The sequence came from a woman in her sixties or seventies with COVID-19, enrolled during active disease.

The CDR3 protein is CASSFESWAGGIDTQYF. For the CDR3, the DNA is TGTGCCAGCAGCTTCGAAAGTTGGGCAGGGGGCATAGATACGCAGTATTTT. The rearrangement links TRBV7-6 to TRBJ2-3; 8 bases map to TRBD1. Germline-derived CDR1 and CDR2 are SGHVS and FNYEAQ. CDR3 length: 17 amino acids. Trimming took 3 bases from V and 5 from J; bases not matched to a gene: 13.